This entry concerns a single T cell receptor (beta chain). The antigen is undetermined. These data come from a study of monozygotic twins with cystic fibrosis. Whole-study results and caveats: Clonality was generally low (median about 0.01), higher in the most severe patients.

Sequenced by immunoSEQ multiplex PCR; TCRdb stores in-frame clones only, minus some. The table includes almost 20,000 clones, 75% to 95% detected once. This receptor was obtained from a girl aged 2 to 10 with cystic fibrosis. Sequenced input: blood.

CDR3 in DNA: TGTGCCAGCTCTGGGGGCCCTCTATATTTT. Protein: CASSGGPLYF. J is TRBJ1-3 and V is TRBV6-1; weak D call: TRBD1 (6 bases). There are 10 residues in the CDR3. V lost 8 bases and J lost 14, with 13 bases in between. Germline V gene data show CDR1 as MNHNS and CDR2 as SASEGT.